The entry below gives a single T cell receptor (beta chain) sequence along with its context. This clonotype has at least ten counts. Its antigen has not been determined. Per-base qualities were not stored, and no clone one base away is much larger. The record originates from a study of regulatory T cells in long-lasting Graves disease listed by TCRdb under 2021. For the wider study: In the newly diagnosed Graves' disease group, patients had been taking antithyroid drugs for less than 3 months. This study used TCR sequencing and RNA sequencing of peripheral blood to compare persistent Graves' disease patients against newly diagnosed Graves' disease patients. The study was registered as a clinical trial and conducted in China. A total of 35 or so samples were covered by TCR sequencing, comprising approximately 13 persistent and around 20 newly diagnosed Graves' disease patients.

The library came from multiplex PCR. Sequencing took place on an Illumina HiSeq 4000. To build TCR beta libraries, CDR3 regions were amplified by Arm-PCR using iRepertoire HTBI primers. Before sequencing, the PCR products underwent gel purification. Regarding the original processing steps: Across samples, about 63 TRBV and roughly 15 TRBJ segments were identified and used for gene usage analysis of CDR3 amino acid clonotypes. COPE and FqMerger were used to merge the filtered high-quality paired reads into contigs. Contigs were aligned with BLAST to IMGT TRBV, TRBD and TRBJ reference genes, and CDR3 was defined per IMGT. Any clonotype with a frequency above 0.1% was classified as a highly expanded clone. Shannon entropy served as the measure of repertoire diversity, while the Gini coefficient captured V-J evenness. A clonotype found in more than one individual was treated as public. TCRdb redid the processing of the public reads, applying fastp at Q25 and MiXCR, and retained in-frame beta chains. Rows matching on CDR3 protein sequence are summarized as one entry with the most common DNA and genes. The V and J calls, along with clone size, are taken from TCRdb and not from the paper's own processing. The sample table records roughly 430,000 distinct CDR3 sequences; roughly 15% of these occur just once. The ten largest clones represent around 11% of the sample.

Between the V and J ends, shortened by 5 bases and 6 bases respectively, the junction contains 12 bases. The CDR3 starts with the cysteine, ends with the phenylalanine, and has 13 residues. The sequence is cut down to CDR3 DNA, 39 bases in frame from base 1. CDR1 and CDR2 were assigned from the germline V gene as SGHRS and YFSETQ. In light of the paper, this sample's time point label describes: newly diagnosed GD, antithyroid drugs for less than 3 months. For both TCR sequencing and RNA sequencing, RNA was extracted from PBMCs using TRIzol. The diagnosis of Graves' disease followed American Thyroid Association guidelines. Patients were recruited from an endocrinology department in Xi'an, China. From each patient, approximately 10 milliliters of peripheral blood was collected into an EDTA anticoagulant tube. Ficoll Paque Plus density gradient separation was used to isolate PBMCs, and no further T cell sorting was performed. An Agilent 2100 Bioanalyzer and agarose gel were used to check RNA quality, while a NanoDrop 2000 measured RNA concentration.

What the study reported, not specific to this receptor: Sequencing and analysis were limited to the TCR beta chain. As a limitation, the authors acknowledged that the small sample size may reduce accuracy. Patients with persistent disease shared more public clonotypes (around 3,000) than newly diagnosed patients did (966). Only peripheral blood was studied, because thyroid tissue, the primary lesion, was inaccessible. Compared with newly diagnosed patients, persistent Graves' disease patients had lower TCR Shannon entropy and fewer highly expanded clones, which suggests clonal expansion. Persistent disease showed preferential use of TRBV28, TRBJ1-2 and TRBJ2-5, whereas newly diagnosed disease favored TRBV20-1 and TRBJ2-1.

The same sample was also used in a study of T cells in Graves' hyperthyroidism and ophthalmopathy. As described in the second report: Stable Graves' hyperthyroidism was defined as the absence of progression to ophthalmopathy over 18 months of follow-up. Hyperthyroidism patients were newly diagnosed, had a disease duration of under 2 months, and were aged 18 to 65 years. The study excluded patients with uncontrolled infections, other autoimmune diseases, pregnancy or lactation. Diagnoses relied on clinical symptoms, serum thyroxine and TRAb, thyroid ultrasound and orbital computed tomography. The first round of RT-PCR for the TCR CDR3 was performed with the HTBI primer set and the Qiagen OneStep RT-PCR kit. Most expanded thyroid clonotypes (frequency above 0.001) were also detected in blood, suggesting blood repertoires may reflect thyroid immune responses. A 13 V-J signature model separated ophthalmopathy from stable hyperthyroidism, with 87.88% sensitivity and roughly 82% specificity in cross-validation and 80%/75% in testing. During validation, the model predicted progression to ophthalmopathy a median of approximately six months ahead of onset, with 60% to 71% sensitivity and 72% to 80% specificity. A discovery cohort of 95 to 100 patients, roughly 45 with Graves' ophthalmopathy and more than 55 with stable Graves' hyperthyroidism, was used to find distinguishing TCR V-J signatures. An independent validation cohort of 18 to 20 hyperthyroidism patients and 17 patients who later progressed to ophthalmopathy tested prospective prediction of ophthalmopathy. For training and testing, the 80 to 100 patients in the discovery cohort were randomly divided in a 7:3 ratio. Thyroid tissue and blood T-cell repertoires from six or seven Graves' hyperthyroidism patients were also compared in the study. Following sampling, methimazole starting at 30 mg daily was given to hyperthyroidism patients, and high-dose intravenous methylprednisolone was given to ophthalmopathy patients. Libraries were constructed in a second round of multiplex PCR, after which size selection and purification were carried out. Sequencing of the libraries was done on an Illumina HiSeq2000 using paired-end 100 bp reads. Raw data were processed with SOAPnuke, discarding reads with adapters, uncalled bases, mean Phred below 15, or no exact constant-primer or identifier match. COPE v1.2.5 was used to merge high-quality paired reads, and clonotypes were defined as unique nucleotide sequences. MiTCR v1.1 was used to align the clonotypes against IMGT TRBV, TRBD and TRBJ reference segments. The analysis was restricted to V-J combinations with a frequency above 0.0001, which together covered approximately 99% of the repertoires. The TCS score was defined as F50 (clonal expansion) divided by E x V (chaos), with BLOSUM62-based TCRdist calculated between CDR3 peptides within each V-J. Welch's t-statistics and random forest reduced just over 500 V-J features to about 13, which were used in a naive Bayes classifier (R e1071). Sample size was not statistically predetermined, and blinding of investigators to group allocation was not performed. The paper reports TCR Vbeta CDR3 sequencing of approximately 140 peripheral blood samples: around 45 ophthalmopathy, 70 to 85 hyperthyroidism and around 17 progressor patients.

Sequenced here: peripheral blood mononuclear cells (PBMCs), sampled at new diagnosis, from a patient treated with antithyroid drugs. The chain is encoded by TRBV5-1 joined to TRBJ2-1, with no confidently assigned D gene. The sequence came from a woman aged 30 to 39 with Graves disease. Donor details come from another sample of the same person, matched by shared clones. The CDR3 protein sequence reads: CASSLSLINEQFF. The sequence in DNA is TGCGCCAGCAGTTTAAGTTTGATCAATGAGCAGTTCTTC.